The entry below gives a single T cell receptor beta chain sequence along with its context. Its specificity is not known. The CDR3 sequence is 14 residues long. V was cut by 2 bases and J by 2 bases, with 10 bases left in between. The data originate from a study of post-analysis software for immune sequencing data. On the study more broadly: As for disease course, relapsing-remitting, secondary progressive and progressive-relapsing multiple sclerosis were all included. Study-level results: About five TRBV segments were more frequent in patients than controls; TRBV5-6, TRBV5-1 and TRBV20-1 belonged to this group. Comparison with controls showed significantly lower normalized Chao1 diversity in multiple sclerosis patients. Batch-matched samples strongly co-clustered by F measure.

Prepared libraries of TCR beta cDNA carried unique molecular identifiers. T cells, about 0.9 to 10 million of them, yielded some 500,000 cDNA molecules. In TCRdb, the PCR reads were re-called with MiXCR into one record per CDR3 protein. In the table there are roughly 800,000 distinct CDR3 sequences, more than 45% of which are singletons. Sequencing used blood. This sequence was found in a girl under 18 with multiple sclerosis. The chain is built from TRBV12-3 or TRBV12-4 and TRBJ2-7; D is uncertain. CDR3 coding DNA: TGTGCCAGCAGTTTAACTCGAGATGCCTACGAGCAGTACTTC. This codes for CASSLTRDAYEQYF.